This T cell receptor beta chain was documented in a study of post-analysis software for immune sequencing data. Study results and limitations: Normalized Chao1 diversity was significantly reduced in patients versus controls. Five or six TRBV segments, TRBV5-6, TRBV5-1 and TRBV20-1 among them, were found more frequent in patients than controls.

As to this clonotype: Its target is not known. At one end, the junction sequence differs from germline, possibly due to a read error.

Per germline, CDR1 SGDLS and CDR2 YYNGEE. The CDR3 loop spans 15 amino acids. Each TCR beta cDNA library carried unique molecular identifiers. Each sample of roughly 0.9 to 11 million input T cells yielded roughly 500,000 cDNA molecules, so each molecule approximated one T cell. TCRdb used MiXCR to reprocess the PCR reads, holding one entry per CDR3 protein. The sample records around 440,000 distinct CDR3 sequences, under 55% being singletons. The TCR originated in a girl under 18 with multiple sclerosis. Input material: blood. V usage is TRBV9 and J usage is TRBJ2-7, with TRBD2 identical over 7 bases. The tail of the sequence fits TRBJ2-5 better, so the J call may be wrong. This chain's CDR3 is CTSSVGSGQGETQYF. The CDR3 nucleotides are TGTACCAGCAGCGTAGGTAGCGGGCAAGGAGAGACCCAGTACTTC.